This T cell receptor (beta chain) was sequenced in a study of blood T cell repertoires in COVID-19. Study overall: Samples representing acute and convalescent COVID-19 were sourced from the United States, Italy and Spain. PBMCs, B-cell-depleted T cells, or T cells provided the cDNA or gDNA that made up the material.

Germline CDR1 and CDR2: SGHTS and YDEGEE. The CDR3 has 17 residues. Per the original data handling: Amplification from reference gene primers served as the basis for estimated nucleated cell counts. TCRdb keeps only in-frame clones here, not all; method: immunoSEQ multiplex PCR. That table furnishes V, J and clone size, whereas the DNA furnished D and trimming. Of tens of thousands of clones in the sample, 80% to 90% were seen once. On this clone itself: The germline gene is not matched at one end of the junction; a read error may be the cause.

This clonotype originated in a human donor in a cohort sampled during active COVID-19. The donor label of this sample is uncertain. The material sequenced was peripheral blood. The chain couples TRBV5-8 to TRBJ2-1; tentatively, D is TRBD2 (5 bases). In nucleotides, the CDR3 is TGTGCCAGCAGCCCCGGGGTTCGGATAAGCTCCTACAATAAGCAGTTCTTC. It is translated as CASSPGVRISSYNKQFF.